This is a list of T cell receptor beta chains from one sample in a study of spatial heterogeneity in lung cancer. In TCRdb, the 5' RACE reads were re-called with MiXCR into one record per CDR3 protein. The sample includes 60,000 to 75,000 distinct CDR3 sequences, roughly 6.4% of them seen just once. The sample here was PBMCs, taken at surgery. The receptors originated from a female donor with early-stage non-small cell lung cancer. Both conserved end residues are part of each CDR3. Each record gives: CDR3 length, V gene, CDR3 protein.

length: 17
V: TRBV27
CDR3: CASSLSSPLGNNQPQHF

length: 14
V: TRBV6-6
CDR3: CASSYGDSQETQYF

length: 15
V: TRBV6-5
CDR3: CASTGRTGDNSPLHF

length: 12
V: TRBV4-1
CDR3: CASSLPRDTQYF

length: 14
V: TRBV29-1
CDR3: CSARSGGQGETQYF

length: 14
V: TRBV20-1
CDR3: CSAIASGLSDEQYF

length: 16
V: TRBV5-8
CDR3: CASSPGGSSYNSPLHF

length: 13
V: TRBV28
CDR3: CASSLGQGAGYTF

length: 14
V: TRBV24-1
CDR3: CATSDLRGDNEQFF

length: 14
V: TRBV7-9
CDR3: CASSLRDRSNEQFF

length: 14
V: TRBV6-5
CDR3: CASSYHGTEYGYTF

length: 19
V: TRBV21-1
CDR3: CASSKEASANPHSYNEQFF

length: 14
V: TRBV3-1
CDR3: CASSQGAGTGELFF

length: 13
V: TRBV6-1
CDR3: CASTVQGADEAFF

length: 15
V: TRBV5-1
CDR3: CASSTGQAVIETQYF

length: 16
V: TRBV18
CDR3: CASSPTGGGSGNTIYF

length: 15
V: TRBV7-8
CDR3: CASSSTGGKNYGYTF

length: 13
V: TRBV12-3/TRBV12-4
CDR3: CASPKGGLSEAFF

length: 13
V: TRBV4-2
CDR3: CASSQDVKGEAFF

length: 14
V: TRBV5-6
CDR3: CASSLLGRGEELFF

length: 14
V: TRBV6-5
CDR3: CASKGRSSGNTIYF

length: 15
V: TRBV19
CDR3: CASSILGDSYNEQFF

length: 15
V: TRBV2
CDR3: CASRETGAQGSPLHF

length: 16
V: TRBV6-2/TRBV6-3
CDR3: CASSSLAVSNTGELFF

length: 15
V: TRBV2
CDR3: CASSDEGEGTDTQYF

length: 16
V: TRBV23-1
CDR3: CASSRPDTAPLDTQYF

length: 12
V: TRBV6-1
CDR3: CASSGAGLEAFF

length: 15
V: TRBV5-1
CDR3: CASSLGARTKVEQYF

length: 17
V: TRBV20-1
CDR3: CSARILRGGRINEKLFF

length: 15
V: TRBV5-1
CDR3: CASSPGQSSNQPQHF

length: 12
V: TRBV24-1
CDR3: CATSDGGRGYTF

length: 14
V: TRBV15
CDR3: CATSSLPREVGAFF

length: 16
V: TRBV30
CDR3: CASRLAGGRMAGELFF

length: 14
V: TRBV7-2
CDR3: CASSLAGTLGGYTF

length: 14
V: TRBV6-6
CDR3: CASRGLASSYEQYF

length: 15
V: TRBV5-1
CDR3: CASSLVAGLADEQFF

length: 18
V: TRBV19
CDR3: CASSRNPRQRAAAYGYTF

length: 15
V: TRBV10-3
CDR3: CAISPNRGDNSPLHF

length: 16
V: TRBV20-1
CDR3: CSARMTSGHSYNEQFF

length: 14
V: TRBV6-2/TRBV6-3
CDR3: CASSWVPSTGELFF

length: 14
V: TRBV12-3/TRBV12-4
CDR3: CASRRAGGSNEQYF

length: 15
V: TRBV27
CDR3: CASSPLDRSDQPQHF

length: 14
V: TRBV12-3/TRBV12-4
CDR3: CASSSSTGIGELFF

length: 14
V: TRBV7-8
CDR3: CASSLASGNSPLHF

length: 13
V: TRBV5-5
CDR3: CASSFRQGTEAFF

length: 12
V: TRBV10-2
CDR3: CASSDRNSPLHF

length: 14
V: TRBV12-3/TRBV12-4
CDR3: CASRAPRSSYEQYF

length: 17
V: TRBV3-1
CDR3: CASSPPMGGSRSTEAFF

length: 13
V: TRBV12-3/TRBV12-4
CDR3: CASSPGGGEKLFF

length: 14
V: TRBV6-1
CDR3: CASTWDRGRETQYF

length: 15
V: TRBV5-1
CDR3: CASRSGQAVGNIQYF

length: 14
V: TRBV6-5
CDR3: CASRSGTVREKLFF

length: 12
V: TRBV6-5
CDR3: CASGRGGEKLFF

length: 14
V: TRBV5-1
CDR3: CASSLAATDTEAFF